The 27 T cell receptor beta chains below come from one sample, sequenced in a study of T cells in localized non-small cell lung cancer. Only in-frame clones appear in the TCRdb table, and some are missing; sequencing was by immunoSEQ multiplex PCR. The data hold more than 30,000 clones, with 70% to 90% observed a single time. The source material was peripheral blood, sampled before any cancer treatment. Receptor source: a male donor aged 60 or over with stage III lung adenocarcinoma.

The gene calls are TRBV6-1 and TRBJ1-2; D is unclear. V was trimmed by 5 bases and J by 2 bases, leaving 6 bases between them. The CDR3 consists of 12 residues. CDR1 is MNHNS, CDR2 SASEGT, per germline. The CDR3 region has the DNA TGTGCCAGCAGTCAAGGAAACTATGGCTACACCTTC. This encodes CASSQGNYGYTF.

The genes are TRBV11-3 and TRBJ2-1, with 9 nucleotides matching TRBD2. CDR1 is SGHNT and CDR2 is YENEEA in the germline V gene. The CDR3 runs to 17 residues. The junction had 8 bases not matched to a gene; V was cut back by 5 bases and J by 0 bases. The chain's CDR3 is CASSPPKRGVSYNEQFF. DNA for the CDR3: TGTGCCAGCAGCCCGCCGAAGCGGGGGGTCTCCTACAATGAGCAGTTCTTC.

The rearrangement links TRBV9 to TRBJ1-1, with no clear D. The CDR3 sequence is 13 residues long. V was pared by 0 bases and J by 5 bases, with 8 bases between. The germline gives CDR1 SGDLS, CDR2 YYNGEE. The chain's CDR3 is CASSVDSRTEAFF. The CDR3 region has the DNA TGTGCCAGCAGCGTAGATTCCAGGACTGAAGCTTTCTTT.

The chain links TRBV11-1 to TRBJ2-7, with 10 positions matching TRBD1. The V gene end was trimmed by 5 bases and the J gene end by 0 bases; junction bases not matched to a gene: 13. Germline V gene data show CDR1 as SGHAT and CDR2 as FQDESV (reference sequence). The CDR3 is 18 residues long. For the CDR3, the DNA is TGTGCCAGCAGCGGACTATTGACCGGGACAGGGGTCTCCTACGAGCAGTACTTC. Translating it yields CASSGLLTGTGVSYEQYF. Looking up the rest from reference TRBV11-1 and TRBJ2-7 gives the full variable domain: EAEVAQSPRYKITEKSQAVAFWCDPISGHATLYWYRQILGQGPELLVQFQDESVVDDSQLPKDRFSAERLKGVDSTLKIQPAELGDSAMYLCASSGLLTGTGVSYEQYFGPGTRLTVT.

The chain couples TRBV11-2 to TRBJ1-5, with D possibly being TRBD1 (6 bases). The CDR3 loop spans 13 amino acids. The germline V gene encodes CDR1 SGHAT and CDR2 FQNNGV. V lost 8 bases to trimming and J lost 4 bases, with 12 bases between them. The CDR3 DNA follows: TGTGCCAGCCGGGGGGCGTGGAATCAGCCCCAGCATTTT. This sequence encodes CASRGAWNQPQHF. Full variable domain (outside the CDR3, taken from reference TRBV11-2 and TRBJ1-5): EAGVAQSPRYKIIEKRQSVAFWCNPISGHATLYWYQQILGQGPKLLIQFQNNGVVDDSQLPKDRFSAERLKGVDSTLKIQPAKLEDSAVYLCASRGAWNQPQHFGDGTRLSIL.

This clone came up a few times. The chain recombines TRBV30 with TRBJ1-3; D unresolved. CDR3 size: 13 residues. The germline V gene encodes CDR1 GTSNPN and CDR2 SVGIG (reference sequence). Trimming removed 4 bases at V and 0 bases at J, with 7 bases between. This CDR3 reads CAWKASSGNTIYF. The CDR3 nucleotides read TGTGCCTGGAAGGCTAGCTCTGGAAACACCATATATTTT.

The V gene is TRBV28, the J gene TRBJ1-2, with 8 bases identical to TRBD1. The V gene end was trimmed by 4 bases and the J gene end by 0 bases; junction bases not matched to a gene: 4. The CDR3 runs 15 residues. Germline V gene lookup returns CDR1 MDHEN and CDR2 SYDVKM. The CDR3 protein is CASSSGGLANYGYTF. In DNA form, the CDR3 reads TGTGCCAGCAGTTCAGGGGGCTTAGCTAACTATGGCTACACCTTC.

This clone has only a few counts. V usage is TRBV9 and J usage is TRBJ2-3, with TRBD2 matching 7 bases. This CDR3 has 17 amino acids. Germline V gene lookup returns CDR1 SGDLS and CDR2 YYNGEE. J was trimmed by 5 bases and V by 0 bases; bases with no gene match: 12. For the CDR3, the DNA is TGTGCCAGCAGCGTAGCTGGAGGTAGCGGGTATCGAGATACGCAGTATTTT. Translation: CASSVAGGSGYRDTQYF.

This rearrangement joins TRBV11-3 to TRBJ2-2; a weak D match, TRBD1 (5 bases). Germline V gene lookup returns CDR1 SGHNT and CDR2 YENEEA. This CDR3 has 15 residues. V was trimmed by 1 base and J by 3 bases, leaving 9 bases between them. The CDR3: CASSLGRADTGELFF. DNA of the CDR3: TGTGCCAGCAGCTTAGGCAGGGCCGACACCGGGGAGCTGTTTTTT.

The chain is built from TRBV6-5 and TRBJ1-3; D is unclear. Trimming took off 7 bases at V and 5 bases at J, with 15 bases between the two ends. This CDR3 is 14 amino acids long. The germline V gene has CDR1 MNHEY and CDR2 SVGAGI. The CDR3 DNA is TGTGCCAGCACCCCGCGGCCATGGAGAAACACCATATATTTT. Translating it yields CASTPRPWRNTIYF.

This clone was counted a single time. This sequence joins TRBV13 and TRBJ1-6; 9 bases agree with TRBD1. CDR3 length: 14 amino acids. V trimming: 5 bases; J trimming: 8 bases; junction bases outside the gene matches: 4. Germline assignment: CDR1 PRHDT and CDR2 FYEKMQ (reference sequence). The CDR3 DNA is TGTGCCAGCAGCCCCGGGACAGGGCATTCACCCCTCCACTTT. Protein: CASSPGTGHSPLHF. The variable domain in full, with the rest retrieved from reference TRBV13 and TRBJ1-6, is AAGVIQSPRHLIKEKRETATLKCYPIPRHDTVYWYQQGPGQDPQFLISFYEKMQSDKGSIPDRFSAQQFSDYHSELNMSSLELGDSALYFCASSPGTGHSPLHFGNGTRLTVT.

This chain uses TRBV14 with TRBJ1-1; TRBD1 is a possible D gene (5 bases). Germline loops: CDR1 SGHDN, CDR2 FVKESK. The V end was cut by 6 bases, the J end by 1 base, with 9 bases between. This CDR3 is built from 13 residues. CDR3: CASRFGGNTEAFF. The CDR3, as DNA: TGTGCCAGCAGATTTGGGGGGAACACTGAAGCTTTCTTT.

Only one count was recorded for this clone. V gene TRBV9 combines with J gene TRBJ2-3, with D possibly matching TRBD1 (5 bases). CDR1 and CDR2 from the germline V gene are SGDLS and YYNGEE. The V gene lost 5 bases and the J gene lost 3 bases, with 16 bases spanning the gap. The CDR3 sequence is 15 residues long. CDR3 DNA: TGTGCCAGCAGTAGTAGTCAGGGATTAACAGATACGCAGTATTTT. It yields the protein CASSSSQGLTDTQYF.

The chain uses TRBV6-5 and TRBJ1-1, with D possibly being TRBD1 (6 bases). Germline values: CDR1 MNHEY, CDR2 SVGAGI. The ends were cut back, 0 bases at V and 0 bases at J, with 11 bases in the middle. The CDR3 sequence is 16 residues long. DNA for the CDR3: TGTGCCAGCAGTTACTCTTGGGGGCCAGTGAACACTGAAGCTTTCTTT. Protein product: CASSYSWGPVNTEAFF.

The chain links TRBV7-9 to TRBJ2-7, with 7 bases matching TRBD1. Germline V gene sequence: CDR1 SEHNR, CDR2 FQNEAQ (reference sequence). The CDR3 is 15 amino acids. V gave up 1 base and J gave up 0 bases; unmatched junction bases: 3. The CDR3 is CASSLEGTVSYEQYF. The CDR3 nucleotides are TGTGCCAGCAGCTTAGAAGGGACAGTCTCCTACGAGCAGTACTTC.

The CDR3 loop reads CASNSPNSEKLFF. The CDR3 DNA sequence: TGTGCCAGCAATTCGCCGAATAGTGAAAAACTGTTTTTT. This chain connects TRBV2 to TRBJ1-4, with D uncertain. Between the trimmed V and J ends, which lost 7 bases and 7 bases, there was a span of 13 bases. The germline V gene encodes CDR1 SNHLY and CDR2 FYNNEI. The CDR3 has 13 residues. Using reference TRBV2 and TRBJ1-4 for the parts outside the CDR3, the full variable domain is EPEVTQTPSHQVTQMGQEVILRCVPISNHLYFYWYRQILGQKVEFLVSFYNNEISEKSEIFDDQFSVERPDGSNFTLKIRSTKLEDSAMYFCASNSPNSEKLFFGSGTQLSVL.

The chain joins TRBV10-3 to TRBJ1-5; 7 bases are shared with TRBD1. Germline-derived CDR1 and CDR2 are ENHRY and SYGVKD. J was trimmed by 4 bases and V by 3 bases; bases with no gene match: 9. The CDR3 covers 16 residues. CDR3 protein: CAISDRDSGGNQPQHF. The CDR3, as DNA: TGTGCCATCAGTGATAGGGACAGTGGGGGAAATCAGCCCCAGCATTTT.

This chain joins TRBV27 and TRBJ1-1; D not resolved. This CDR3 comprises 14 residues. V lost 4 bases to trimming and J lost 3 bases, with 12 bases between them. Germline values: CDR1 MNHEY, CDR2 SMNVEV (reference sequence). The CDR3 sequence is CASSSWGGYTEAFF. The CDR3 DNA is TGTGCCAGCAGTTCCTGGGGAGGGTACACTGAAGCTTTCTTT.

The chain uses TRBV7-8 and TRBJ2-1; TRBD1 is a possible D gene (6 bases). The V end lost 8 bases, the J end lost 5 bases, and 13 bases lay between the germline ends. CDR3 length equals 13 residues. Germline loops: CDR1 SGHVS, CDR2 FQNEAQ. This CDR3 reads CASGDTHNNEQFF. Here the CDR3 DNA reads TGTGCCAGCGGGGACACACATAACAATGAGCAGTTCTTC.

The genes are TRBV2 and TRBJ2-7; 8 nucleotides match TRBD2. Trimming removed 1 base from V and 7 bases from J; junction bases left unmatched: 9. Germline V CDR1 and CDR2: SNHLY, FYNNEI. The CDR3 has 15 amino acids. This chain's CDR3 is CASSEVTSVSLEQYF. Here the CDR3 DNA reads TGTGCCAGCAGTGAAGTGACTAGCGTGAGCTTAGAGCAGTACTTC.

The chain carries TRBV7-3 and TRBJ2-3; D unclear. There are 16 residues in the CDR3. Germline CDR1 and CDR2: SGHTA and FQGTGA. Trimming took off 5 bases at V and 2 bases at J, with 17 bases between the two ends. The chain's CDR3 is CASSPGSSPFTDTQYF. Written as DNA, the CDR3 is TGTGCCAGCAGCCCTGGGTCGAGTCCTTTCACAGATACGCAGTATTTT.

This chain connects TRBV13 to TRBJ2-4; tentative D call: TRBD1 (5 bases). CDR1 and CDR2 from the germline V gene are PRHDT and FYEKMQ (reference sequence). This CDR3 spans 16 amino acids. V dropped 4 bases and J dropped 0 bases, with 13 bases sitting between them. In DNA form, the CDR3 reads TGTGCCAGCAGCTACACCAGGGTAGAAGCCAAAAACATTCAGTACTTC. Amino acids: CASSYTRVEAKNIQYF.

The genes are TRBV10-3 and TRBJ1-1; TRBD1 might be the D (5 bases). Trimming took 6 bases from V and 0 from J, leaving 11 bases between them. This CDR3 has 14 residues. Germline CDR1 ENHRY, CDR2 SYGVKD. The CDR3 region has the DNA TGTGCCATCAGGACCCAGGGAATGAACACTGAAGCTTTCTTT. Protein: CAIRTQGMNTEAFF.

This clone turned up a few times. This chain joins TRBV9 and TRBJ2-5; D not certain. CDR3 length: 14 residues. V was cut by 0 bases and J by 5 bases, with 11 bases left in between. Germline V gene lookup returns CDR1 SGDLS and CDR2 YYNGEE. The CDR3 DNA reads TGTGCCAGCAGCGTAGTGGGTGGGTTTGAGACCCAGTACTTC. It codes for CASSVVGGFETQYF.

The chain is built from TRBV4-1 and TRBJ2-3; D is perhaps TRBD2 (5 bases). V was shortened by 3 bases and J by 6 bases, with 19 bases between the two germline ends. The CDR3 sequence is 16 residues long. CDR1 MGHRA and CDR2 YSYEKL come from the germline V gene. The chain's CDR3 is CASSHFVGQAADTQYF. The CDR3 nucleotides are TGCGCCAGCAGCCACTTCGTCGGTCAAGCGGCCGATACGCAGTATTTT.

This chain joins TRBV29-1 and TRBJ1-2, with D maybe TRBD1 (5 bases). Germline CDR1 is SQVTM and CDR2 is ANQGSEA. The CDR3 consists of 14 residues. V was pared by 4 bases and J by 5 bases, with 17 bases between. CDR3 region: CSVVGLTGVYGYTF. CDR3 DNA: TGCAGCGTTGTGGGGCTAACGGGAGTTTATGGCTACACCTTC.

This chain uses TRBV30 with TRBJ1-5; 7 nucleotides match TRBD1. Germline trimming cut 3 bases from V and 2 bases from J; bases unmatched to any gene: 4. The CDR3 has 14 residues. Per the germline V gene, CDR1 is GTSNPN and CDR2 is SVGIG (reference sequence). The CDR3 bases are TGTGCCTGGAGCCAGGGGGGAGGCAATCAGCCCCAGCATTTT. Amino acid sequence: CAWSQGGGNQPQHF. Looking up the rest from reference TRBV30 and TRBJ1-5 gives the full variable domain: SQTIHQWPATLVQPVGSPLSLECTVEGTSNPNLYWYRQAAGRGLQLLFYSVGIGQISSEVPQNLSASRPQDRQFILSSKKLLLSDSGFYLCAWSQGGGNQPQHFGDGTRLSIL.